A selection of T cell receptor beta chains follows, all from one sample in a study of PD-1 blockade in mismatch repair-deficient tumors. TCRdb keeps only in-frame clones here, not all; method: immunoSEQ multiplex PCR. This table holds tens of thousands of clones, over 65% found once. The specimen comprised peripheral blood, sampled 4 weeks after starting pembrolizumab. The receptors were gathered from an adult with mismatch repair-deficient cancer. CDR3s include the opening cysteine and the closing phenylalanine or tryptophan. The order of the fields is J gene, clone size, D gene, V gene, CDR3 DNA, CDR3 protein. A D gene is named only where the DNA matches it firmly. Size tells how often a clone was seen (once, few, many) or the class of an expanded clone, and some rows leave it out.

>TRBJ2-5|-|-|TRBV19
TGTGCCAGTAGTATAGGTAGGGGGGCGCGGGAGACCCAGTACTTC
CASSIGRGARETQYF
>TRBJ2-1|-|TRBD2|TRBV30
TGTGCCTGGAGTGTGGGACTAGCGGGAGACAATGAGCAGTTCTTC
CAWSVGLAGDNEQFF
>TRBJ2-7|-|TRBD2|TRBV10-3
TGTGCCATCAGTGAAGCTAGCGGGTACGAGCAGTACTTC
CAISEASGYEQYF
>TRBJ1-1|-|-|TRBV5-1
TGCGCCAGCAGCATTTCCGCCGGGGGGCGCAGGACTGAAGCTTTCTTT
CASSISAGGRRTEAFF
>TRBJ2-5|-|-|TRBV19
TGTGCCAGTAGTACGGACTATTCGGAGACCCAGTACTTC
CASSTDYSETQYF
>TRBJ2-2|-|-|TRBV7-2
TGTGCCAGCAGCGAACAGGGATATGGCGGGGAGCTGTTTTTT
CASSEQGYGGELFF
>TRBJ1-1|-|-|TRBV7-6
TGTGCCAGCAGCCGGGCCCCGGGGGCCAGCCAGGGTGAAGCTTTCTTT
CASSRAPGASQGEAFF
>TRBJ2-1|few|-|TRBV29-1
TGCAGCGTTGAATACAAGGGGGTGTACAATGAGCAGTTCTTC
CSVEYKGVYNEQFF
>TRBJ1-1|few|TRBD1|TRBV4-2
TGTGCCAGCAGCCGTGGACAGGGAAGGGGGAACACTGAAGCTTTCTTT
CASSRGQGRGNTEAFF
>TRBJ2-5|-|TRBD1|TRBV2
TGTGCCAGCACGATGGGGACAGGGAGGGAGACCCAGTACTTC
CASTMGTGRETQYF
>TRBJ2-3|-|-|TRBV7-3
TGTGCCAGCAGCCGTAGCGGAGCCCTCACAGATACGCAGTATTTT
CASSRSGALTDTQYF
>TRBJ2-2|-|-|TRBV6-6
TGTGCCAGCAGACGCCTGGAGGGGATGACCGGGGAGCTGTTTTTT
CASRRLEGMTGELFF
>TRBJ2-3|-|-|TRBV6-5
TGTGCCAGCAGTTTCGGGATGGGATACACAGATACGCAGTATTTT
CASSFGMGYTDTQYF
>TRBJ2-7|-|TRBD2|TRBV14
TGTGCCAGCAGCCAAGGACTAGCGGGACCCTACGAGCAGTACTTC
CASSQGLAGPYEQYF
>TRBJ2-1|once|-|TRBV5-1
TGCGCCAGCAGTCGGGACACCACCTACAATGAGCAGTTCTTC
CASSRDTTYNEQFF
>TRBJ2-7|-|TRBD1|TRBV7-7
TGTGCTAGCAGCTTGGGGACAGGAGAAGGCTACGAGCAGTACTTC
CASSLGTGEGYEQYF
>TRBJ2-3|-|TRBD1|TRBV14
TGTGCCAGCAGCCCGCGGGTCAGGGGGACAGATACGCAGTATTTT
CASSPRVRGTDTQYF
>TRBJ2-3|once|-|TRBV14
TGTGCCAGCAGCCGCCGGGACTGGGGAACGCAGTATTTT
CASSRRDWGTQYF
>TRBJ2-2|-|-|TRBV6-1
TGTGCCACCTTGGGAACACTCTCTTATACCGGGGAGCTGTTTTTT
CATLGTLSYTGELFF
>TRBJ2-7|few|-|TRBV25-1
TGTGCCAGCAGTGGCCCCTACTACGAGCAGTACTTC
CASSGPYYEQYF
>TRBJ1-1|-|-|TRBV2
TGTGCCAGCAGTAACAGTAACATGAACACTGAAGCTTTCTTT
CASSNSNMNTEAFF
>TRBJ2-1|-|-|TRBV6-1
TGTGCCAGCAGTGAAATCCCGGTTCGGGTAGGTGAGCAGTTCTTC
CASSEIPVRVGEQFF